Listed here is a single T cell receptor (beta chain). The record originates from a study of cytomegalovirus exposure and HLA in healthy donors. Looked up from germline, CDR1 is MNHEY and CDR2 is SMNVEV (reference sequence). V shed 7 bases and J shed 4 bases, with 26 bases lying between them. This CDR3 is 17 amino acids long. The PCR employed 60 Vbeta primers together with 13 Jbeta primers. The assay was immunoSEQ multiplex PCR, and TCRdb's table has in-frame clones only and misses some. Among fewer than 250,000 clones listed, about four fifths were seen once. Sequencing was performed on PBMCs. The gene calls are TRBV27 and TRBJ2-7; TRBD2 is a possible D gene (6 bases). This TCR derives from a woman in her thirties or forties in good health and CMV-seronegative. The CDR3 DNA is TGTGCCAGCACCCTATACCCTCGTGGAGGGTCAGTATACGAGCAGTACTTC. Translating it yields CASTLYPRGGSVYEQYF.